This T cell receptor beta chain appears in the sequencing data of a study of cytomegalovirus exposure and HLA in healthy donors. Study-wide points: Most subjects' HLA-A and HLA-B alleles were reportedly predicted from TCR beta sequences.

Researchers ran the PCR with 60 Vbeta and 13 Jbeta primers. The protocol was immunoSEQ multiplex PCR, while the TCRdb copy is restricted to in-frame clones and leaves out a portion. This sample carries 220,000 or so clones, around 73% of them seen once, and the ten largest clones take 3.8%. Regarding this clone: Its cognate antigen is unknown.

V lost 5 bases, J lost 5 bases, and 11 bases stayed unmatched. The CDR3 runs 15 residues. Germline V gene lookup returns CDR1 PRHDT and CDR2 FYEKMQ (reference sequence). This chain links TRBV13 with TRBJ2-5; 7 bases map to TRBD2. What was sequenced was PBMCs. This sequence was found in a male donor in good health and CMV-seronegative. CDR3 in amino acids: CASSLAGTTGETQYF. Here the CDR3 DNA reads TGTGCCAGCAGCCTAGCCGGGACTACAGGCGAGACCCAGTACTTC. The full variable domain, in which reference TRBV13 and TRBJ2-5 provide the parts outside the CDR3, is AAGVIQSPRHLIKEKRETATLKCYPIPRHDTVYWYQQGPGQDPQFLISFYEKMQSDKGSIPDRFSAQQFSDYHSELNMSSLELGDSALYFCASSLAGTTGETQYFGPGTRLLVL.